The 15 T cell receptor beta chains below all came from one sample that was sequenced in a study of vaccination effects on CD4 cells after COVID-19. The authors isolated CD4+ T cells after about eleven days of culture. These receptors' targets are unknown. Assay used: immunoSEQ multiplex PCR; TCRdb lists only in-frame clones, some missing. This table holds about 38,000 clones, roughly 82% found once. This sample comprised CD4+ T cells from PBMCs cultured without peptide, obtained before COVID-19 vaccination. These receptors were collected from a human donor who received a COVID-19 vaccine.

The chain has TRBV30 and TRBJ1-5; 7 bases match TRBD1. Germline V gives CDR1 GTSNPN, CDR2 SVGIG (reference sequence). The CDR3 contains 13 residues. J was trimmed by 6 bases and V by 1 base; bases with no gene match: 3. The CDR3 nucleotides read TGTGCCTGGAGTGGACAGGGAAGTCAGCCCCAGCATTTT. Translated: CAWSGQGSQPQHF.

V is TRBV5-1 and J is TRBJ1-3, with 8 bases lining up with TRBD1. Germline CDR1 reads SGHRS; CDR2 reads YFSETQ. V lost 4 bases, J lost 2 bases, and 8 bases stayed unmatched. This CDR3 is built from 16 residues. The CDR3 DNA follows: TGCGCCAGCAGCACCGGACAGGGAGACGCTGGAAACACCATATATTTT. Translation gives CASSTGQGDAGNTIYF.

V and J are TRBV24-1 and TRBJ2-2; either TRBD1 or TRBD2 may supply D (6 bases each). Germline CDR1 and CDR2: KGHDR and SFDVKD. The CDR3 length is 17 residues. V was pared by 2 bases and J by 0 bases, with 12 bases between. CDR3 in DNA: TGTGCCACCAGTGATTGGGGGGCCGCCGCGAACACCGGGGAGCTGTTTTTT. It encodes CATSDWGAAANTGELFF.

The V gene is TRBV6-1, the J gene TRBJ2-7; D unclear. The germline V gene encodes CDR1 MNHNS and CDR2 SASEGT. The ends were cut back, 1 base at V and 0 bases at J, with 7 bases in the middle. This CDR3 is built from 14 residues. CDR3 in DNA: TGTGCCAGCAGTGAAGGTGCAGGCTCCTACGAGCAGTACGTC. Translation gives CASSEGAGSYEQYV.

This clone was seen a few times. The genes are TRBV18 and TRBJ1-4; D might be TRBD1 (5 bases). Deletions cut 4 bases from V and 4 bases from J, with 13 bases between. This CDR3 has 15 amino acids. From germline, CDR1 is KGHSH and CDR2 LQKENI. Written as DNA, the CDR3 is TGTGCCAGCTCACTCCAGGGAACGTATAATGAAAAACTGTTTTTT. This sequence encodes CASSLQGTYNEKLFF.

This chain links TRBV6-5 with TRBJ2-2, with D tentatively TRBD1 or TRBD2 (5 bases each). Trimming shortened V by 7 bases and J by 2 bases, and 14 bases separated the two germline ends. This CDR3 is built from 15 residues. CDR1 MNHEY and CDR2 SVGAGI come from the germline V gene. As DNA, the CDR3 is TGTGCCAGCAACACCGGGACGGCAAACACCGGGGAGCTGTTTTTT. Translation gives CASNTGTANTGELFF.

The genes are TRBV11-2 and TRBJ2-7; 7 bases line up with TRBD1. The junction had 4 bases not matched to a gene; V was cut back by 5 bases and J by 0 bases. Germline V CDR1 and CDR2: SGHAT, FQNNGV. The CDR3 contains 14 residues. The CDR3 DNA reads TGTGCCAGCAGCACGACAGGGAGCTCCTACGAGCAGTACGTC. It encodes CASSTTGSSYEQYV.

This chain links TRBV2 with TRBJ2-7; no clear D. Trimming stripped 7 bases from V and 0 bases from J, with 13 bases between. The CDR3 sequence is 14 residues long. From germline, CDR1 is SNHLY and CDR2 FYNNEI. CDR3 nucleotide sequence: TGTGCCAGCAAGCTGGGATCGCCCTCCTACGAGCAGTACGTC. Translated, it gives CASKLGSPSYEQYV.

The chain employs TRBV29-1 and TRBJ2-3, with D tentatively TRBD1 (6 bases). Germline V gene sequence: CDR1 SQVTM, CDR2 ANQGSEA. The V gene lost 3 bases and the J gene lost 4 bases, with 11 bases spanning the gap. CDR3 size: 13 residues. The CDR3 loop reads CSVDIAGADTQYF. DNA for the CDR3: TGCAGCGTTGATATCGCAGGGGCAGATACGCAGTATTTT.

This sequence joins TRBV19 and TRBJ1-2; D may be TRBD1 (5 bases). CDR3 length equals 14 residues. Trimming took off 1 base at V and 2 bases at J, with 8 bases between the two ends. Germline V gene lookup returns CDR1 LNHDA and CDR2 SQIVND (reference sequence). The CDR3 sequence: CASSIGRGNYGYTF. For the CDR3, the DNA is TGTGCCAGTAGTATAGGCCGGGGGAACTATGGCTACACCTTC.

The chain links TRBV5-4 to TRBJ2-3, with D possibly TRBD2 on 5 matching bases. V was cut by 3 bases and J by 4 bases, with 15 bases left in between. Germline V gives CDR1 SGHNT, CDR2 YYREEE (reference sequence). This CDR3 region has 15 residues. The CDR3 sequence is CASSSELNSADTQYF. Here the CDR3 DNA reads TGTGCCAGCAGCTCCGAACTAAATAGCGCAGATACGCAGTATTTT.

The CDR3 protein is CASSLFAEKLFF. For the CDR3, the DNA is TGTGCCAGCAGCCTTTTCGCGGAAAAACTGTTTTTT. The rearrangement uses TRBV5-5 and TRBJ1-4; no reliable D call. Trimming took off 4 bases at V and 8 bases at J, with 9 bases between the two ends. The CDR3 sequence is 12 residues long. Germline-derived CDR1 and CDR2 are SGHKS and YYEKEE (reference sequence).

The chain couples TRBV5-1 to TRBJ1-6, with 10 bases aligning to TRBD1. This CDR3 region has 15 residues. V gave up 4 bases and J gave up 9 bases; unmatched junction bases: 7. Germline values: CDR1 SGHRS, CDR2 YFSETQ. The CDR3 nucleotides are TGCGCCAGCAGCCCAGGACAGGGGGATAGTTCACCCCTCCACTTT. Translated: CASSPGQGDSSPLHF.

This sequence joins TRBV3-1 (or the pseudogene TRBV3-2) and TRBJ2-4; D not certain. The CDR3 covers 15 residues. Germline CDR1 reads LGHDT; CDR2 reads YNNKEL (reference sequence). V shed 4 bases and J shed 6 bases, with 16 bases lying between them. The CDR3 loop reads CASSPSNSLGNIQYF. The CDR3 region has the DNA TGTGCCAGCAGCCCCAGTAATAGCTTAGGAAACATTCAGTACTTC.

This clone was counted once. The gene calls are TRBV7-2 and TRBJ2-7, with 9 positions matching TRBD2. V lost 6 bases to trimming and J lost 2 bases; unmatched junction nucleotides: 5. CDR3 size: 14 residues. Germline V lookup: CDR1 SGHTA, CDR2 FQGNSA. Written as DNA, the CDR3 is TGTGCCAGCAGTATCCAGCGGGGGGCCTACGAGCAGTACGTC. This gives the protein CASSIQRGAYEQYV.